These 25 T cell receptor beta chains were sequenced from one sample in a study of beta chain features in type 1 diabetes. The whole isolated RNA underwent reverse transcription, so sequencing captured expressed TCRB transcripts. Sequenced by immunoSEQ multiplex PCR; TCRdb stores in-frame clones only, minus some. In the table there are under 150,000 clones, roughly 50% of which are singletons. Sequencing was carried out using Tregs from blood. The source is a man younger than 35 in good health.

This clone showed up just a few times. Here the CDR3 reads CASSPRTSGQYNEQFF. The CDR3 DNA reads as TGTGCCAGTAGTCCAAGGACTAGCGGGCAATACAATGAGCAGTTCTTC. The V call is TRBV19, the J call TRBJ2-1; TRBD2 agrees at 11 bases. There are 16 residues in the CDR3. Per the germline V gene, CDR1 is LNHDA and CDR2 is SQIVND (reference sequence). V lost 5 bases to trimming and J lost 4 bases; unmatched junction nucleotides: 7.

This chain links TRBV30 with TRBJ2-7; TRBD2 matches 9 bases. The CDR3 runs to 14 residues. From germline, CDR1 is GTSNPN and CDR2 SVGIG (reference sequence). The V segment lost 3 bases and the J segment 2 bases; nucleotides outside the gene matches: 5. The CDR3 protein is CAWRRPSGTYEQYF. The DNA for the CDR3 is TGTGCCTGGAGACGTCCTAGCGGGACCTACGAGCAGTACTTC.

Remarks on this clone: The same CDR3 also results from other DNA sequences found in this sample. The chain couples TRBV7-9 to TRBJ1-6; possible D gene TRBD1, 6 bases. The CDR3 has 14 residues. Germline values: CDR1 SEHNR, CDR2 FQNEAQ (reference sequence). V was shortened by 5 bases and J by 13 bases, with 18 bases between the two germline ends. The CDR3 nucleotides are TGTGCCAGCAGCCCGGACAGCAGTAGGTCCCCCCTCCACTTT. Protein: CASSPDSSRSPLHF.

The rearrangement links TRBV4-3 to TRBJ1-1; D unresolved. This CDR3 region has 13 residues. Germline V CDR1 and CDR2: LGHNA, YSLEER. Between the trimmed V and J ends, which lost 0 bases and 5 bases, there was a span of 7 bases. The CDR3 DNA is TGCGCCAGCAGCCAAGAACCCAGAACTGAAGCTTTCTTT. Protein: CASSQEPRTEAFF.

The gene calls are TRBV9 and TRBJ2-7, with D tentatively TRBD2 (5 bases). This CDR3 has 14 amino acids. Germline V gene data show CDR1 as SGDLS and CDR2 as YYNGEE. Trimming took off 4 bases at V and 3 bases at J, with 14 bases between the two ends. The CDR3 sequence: CASSSTGFGYEQYF. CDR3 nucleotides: TGTGCCAGCAGCAGCACGGGGTTTGGCTACGAGCAGTACTTC.

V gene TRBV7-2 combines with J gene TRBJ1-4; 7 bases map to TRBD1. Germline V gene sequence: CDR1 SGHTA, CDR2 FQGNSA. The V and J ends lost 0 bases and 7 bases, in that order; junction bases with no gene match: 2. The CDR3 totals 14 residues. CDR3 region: CASSLAGGGEKLFF. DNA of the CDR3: TGTGCCAGCAGCTTAGCAGGGGGCGGTGAAAAACTGTTTTTT. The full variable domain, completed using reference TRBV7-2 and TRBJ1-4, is GAGVSQSPSNKVTEKGKDVELRCDPISGHTALYWYRQSLGQGLEFLIYFQGNSAPDKSGLPSDRFSAERTGGSVSTLTIQRTQQEDSAVYLCASSLAGGGEKLFFGSGTQLSVL.

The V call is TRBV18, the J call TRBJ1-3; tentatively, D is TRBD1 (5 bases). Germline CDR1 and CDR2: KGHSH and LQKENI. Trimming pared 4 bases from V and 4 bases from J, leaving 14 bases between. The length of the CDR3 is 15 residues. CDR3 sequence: CASSRDLDDGNTIYF. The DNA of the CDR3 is TGTGCCAGCTCACGGGACTTGGACGACGGAAACACCATATATTTT.

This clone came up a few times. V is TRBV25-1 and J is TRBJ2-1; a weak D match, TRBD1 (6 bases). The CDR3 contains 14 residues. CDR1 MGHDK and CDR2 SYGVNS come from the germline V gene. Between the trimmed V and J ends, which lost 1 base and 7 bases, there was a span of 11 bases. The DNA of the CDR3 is TGTGCCAGCAGTGAATCACAGGGATGGAATGAGCAGTTCTTC. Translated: CASSESQGWNEQFF.

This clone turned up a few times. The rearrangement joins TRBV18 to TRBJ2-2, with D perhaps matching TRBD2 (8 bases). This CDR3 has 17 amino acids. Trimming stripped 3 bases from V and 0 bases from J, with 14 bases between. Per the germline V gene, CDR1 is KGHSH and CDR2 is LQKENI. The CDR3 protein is CASSPPGRGPNTGELFF. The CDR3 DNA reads TGTGCCAGCTCACCCCCCGGGAGGGGGCCGAACACCGGGGAGCTGTTTTTT.

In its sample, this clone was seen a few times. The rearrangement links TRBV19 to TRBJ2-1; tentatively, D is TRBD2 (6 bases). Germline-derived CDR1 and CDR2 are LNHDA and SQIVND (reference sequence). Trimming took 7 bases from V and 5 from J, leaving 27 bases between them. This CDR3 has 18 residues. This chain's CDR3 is CASTDSSPWGGDHNEQFF. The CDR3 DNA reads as TGTGCCAGTACCGACTCCTCCCCGTGGGGCGGGGATCACAATGAGCAGTTCTTC.

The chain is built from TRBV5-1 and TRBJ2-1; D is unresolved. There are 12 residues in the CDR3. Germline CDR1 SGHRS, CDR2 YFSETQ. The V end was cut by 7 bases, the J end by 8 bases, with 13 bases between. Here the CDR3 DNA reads TGCGCCAGCTGTTCGCAGGCCGATGAGCAGTTCTTC. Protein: CASCSQADEQFF.

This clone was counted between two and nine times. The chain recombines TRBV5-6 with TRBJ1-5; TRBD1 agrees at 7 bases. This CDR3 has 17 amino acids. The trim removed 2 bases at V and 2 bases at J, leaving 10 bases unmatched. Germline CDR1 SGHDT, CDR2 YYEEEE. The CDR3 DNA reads TGTGCCAGCAGCTTTACCGCCGGGACAGCGGGCAATCAGCCCCAGCATTTT. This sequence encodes CASSFTAGTAGNQPQHF.

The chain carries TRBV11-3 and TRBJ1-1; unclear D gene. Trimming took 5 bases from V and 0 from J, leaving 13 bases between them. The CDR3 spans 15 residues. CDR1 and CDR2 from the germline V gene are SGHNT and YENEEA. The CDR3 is CASSPGFVLNTEAFF. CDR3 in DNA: TGTGCCAGCAGCCCGGGTTTTGTCTTGAACACTGAAGCTTTCTTT. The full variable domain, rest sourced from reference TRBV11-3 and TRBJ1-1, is EAGVVQSPRYKIIEKKQPVAFWCNPISGHNTLYWYLQNLGQGPELLIRYENEEAVDDSQLPKDRFSAERLKGVDSTLKIQPAELGDSAVYLCASSPGFVLNTEAFFGQGTRLTVV.

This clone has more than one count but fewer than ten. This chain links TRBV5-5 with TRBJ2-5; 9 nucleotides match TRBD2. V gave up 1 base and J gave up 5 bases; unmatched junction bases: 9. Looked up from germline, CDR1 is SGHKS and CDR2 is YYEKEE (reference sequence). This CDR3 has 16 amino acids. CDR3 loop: CASSLLLAGAGETQYF. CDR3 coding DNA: TGTGCCAGCAGCTTGTTGTTAGCGGGGGCGGGGGAGACCCAGTACTTC.

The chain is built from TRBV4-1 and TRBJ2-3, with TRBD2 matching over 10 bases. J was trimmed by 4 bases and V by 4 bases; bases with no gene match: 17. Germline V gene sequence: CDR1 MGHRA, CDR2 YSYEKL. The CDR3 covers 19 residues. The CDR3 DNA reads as TGCGCCAGCAGCCGGACGCCAAGTCTGGGGCTAGCGGGGGCAGATACGCAGTATTTT. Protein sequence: CASSRTPSLGLAGADTQYF.

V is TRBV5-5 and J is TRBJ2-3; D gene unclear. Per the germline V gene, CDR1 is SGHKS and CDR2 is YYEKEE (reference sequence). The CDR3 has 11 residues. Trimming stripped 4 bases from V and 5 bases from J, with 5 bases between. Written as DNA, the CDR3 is TGTGCCAGCAGCCGAGAAGATACGCAGTATTTT. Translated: CASSREDTQYF. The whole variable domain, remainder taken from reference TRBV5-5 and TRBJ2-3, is DAGVTQSPTHLIKTRGQQVTLRCSPISGHKSVSWYQQVLGQGPQFIFQYYEKEERGRGNFPDRFSARQFPNYSSELNVNALLLGDSALYLCASSREDTQYFGPGTRLTVL.

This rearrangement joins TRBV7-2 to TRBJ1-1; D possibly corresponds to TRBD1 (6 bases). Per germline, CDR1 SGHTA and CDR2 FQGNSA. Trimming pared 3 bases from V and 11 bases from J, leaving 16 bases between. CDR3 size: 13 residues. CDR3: CASSFTDRWRAFF. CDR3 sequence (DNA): TGTGCCAGCAGCTTTACCGACAGGTGGAGGGCTTTCTTT.

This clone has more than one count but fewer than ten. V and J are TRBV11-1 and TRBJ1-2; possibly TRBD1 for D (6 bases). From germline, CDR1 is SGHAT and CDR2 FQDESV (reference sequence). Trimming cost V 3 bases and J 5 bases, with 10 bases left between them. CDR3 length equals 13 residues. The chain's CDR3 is CASSFTGIYGYTF. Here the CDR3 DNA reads TGTGCCAGCAGCTTTACAGGGATATATGGCTACACCTTC.

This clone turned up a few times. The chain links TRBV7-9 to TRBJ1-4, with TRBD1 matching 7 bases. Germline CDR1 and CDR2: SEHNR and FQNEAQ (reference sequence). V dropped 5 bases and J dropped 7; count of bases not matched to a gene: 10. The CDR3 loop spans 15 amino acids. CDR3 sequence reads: CASSTSTGSGEKLFF. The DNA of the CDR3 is TGTGCCAGCAGCACCTCGACAGGGTCGGGTGAAAAACTGTTTTTT.

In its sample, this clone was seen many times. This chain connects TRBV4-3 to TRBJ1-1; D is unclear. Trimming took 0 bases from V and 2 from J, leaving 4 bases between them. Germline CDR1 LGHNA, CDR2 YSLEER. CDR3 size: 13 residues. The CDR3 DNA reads TGCGCCAGCAGCCAAGACCGTAACACTGAAGCTTTCTTT. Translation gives CASSQDRNTEAFF.

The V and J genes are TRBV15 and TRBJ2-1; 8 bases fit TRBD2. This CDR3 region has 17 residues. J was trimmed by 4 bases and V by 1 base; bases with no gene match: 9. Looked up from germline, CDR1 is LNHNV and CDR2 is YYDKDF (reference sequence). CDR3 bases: TGTGCCACCAGCAGAGTAAAAGAGAGCGGGAGTTACAATGAGCAGTTCTTC. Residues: CATSRVKESGSYNEQFF.

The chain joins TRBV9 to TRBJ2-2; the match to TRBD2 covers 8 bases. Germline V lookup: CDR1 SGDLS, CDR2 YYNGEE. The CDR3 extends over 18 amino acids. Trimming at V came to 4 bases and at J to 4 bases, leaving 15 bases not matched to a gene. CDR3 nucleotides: TGTGCCAGCAGCTCGAGGGCGGGTGGTAGCGGGGCCACCGGGGAGCTGTTTTTT. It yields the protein CASSSRAGGSGATGELFF.

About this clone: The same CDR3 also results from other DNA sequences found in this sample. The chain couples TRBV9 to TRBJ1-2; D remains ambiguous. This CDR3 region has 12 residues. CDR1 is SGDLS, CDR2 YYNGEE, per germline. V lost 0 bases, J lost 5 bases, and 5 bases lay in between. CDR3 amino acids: CASSVAGYGYTF. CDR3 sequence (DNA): TGTGCCAGCAGCGTAGCGGGTTATGGCTACACCTTC.

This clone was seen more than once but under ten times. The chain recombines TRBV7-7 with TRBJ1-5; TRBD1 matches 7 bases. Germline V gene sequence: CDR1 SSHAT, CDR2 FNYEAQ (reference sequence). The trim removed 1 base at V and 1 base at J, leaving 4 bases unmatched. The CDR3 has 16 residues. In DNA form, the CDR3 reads TGTGCCAGCAGCTTAGGACACAGGGGCAGCAATCAGCCCCAGCATTTT. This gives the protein CASSLGHRGSNQPQHF.

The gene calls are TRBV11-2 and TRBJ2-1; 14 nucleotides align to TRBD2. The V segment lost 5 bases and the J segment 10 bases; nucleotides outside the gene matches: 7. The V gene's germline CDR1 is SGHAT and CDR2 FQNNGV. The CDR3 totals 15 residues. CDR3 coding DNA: TGTGCCAGCAGCCGGGGACTAGCGGGAGTGGTCGAGCAGTTCTTC. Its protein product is CASSRGLAGVVEQFF.